Reported below is one T cell receptor (beta chain). As yet, its antigen is unknown. A much larger clonotype is one base distant, so this may be a read error. CDR1 and CDR2 (germline): SGHDN, FVKESK. The CDR3 length is 16 residues. These data originate in a study of T cells in Graves' hyperthyroidism and ophthalmopathy. Points from the study as a whole: Ophthalmopathy stood apart from stable hyperthyroidism in a 13 V-J model. Ophthalmopathy was identified by the model a median roughly 6.5 months ahead of onset. Most clonotypes expanded in the thyroid (above 0.001) were also present in blood.

Researchers took RNA transcripts and amplified the TCR beta CDR3 regions from them. With the HTBI primer set, the TCR CDR3 went through a first round of RT-PCR. TCRdb recomputed calls from the multiplex PCR reads with MiXCR, one row per CDR3 protein. The repertoire consists of a few hundred thousand distinct CDR3 sequences, with about 18% occurring once and the leading ten covering less than 45%. The origin of this receptor is a young man with Graves' ophthalmopathy. Sequenced input: blood. This chain uses TRBV14 with TRBJ2-1; 9 bases agree with TRBD1. The CDR3 loop reads CASSPLGQGGYNEQSF. The CDR3 DNA is TGTGCCAGCAGCCCACTGGGACAGGGAGGTTACAATGAGCAGTCCTTC.